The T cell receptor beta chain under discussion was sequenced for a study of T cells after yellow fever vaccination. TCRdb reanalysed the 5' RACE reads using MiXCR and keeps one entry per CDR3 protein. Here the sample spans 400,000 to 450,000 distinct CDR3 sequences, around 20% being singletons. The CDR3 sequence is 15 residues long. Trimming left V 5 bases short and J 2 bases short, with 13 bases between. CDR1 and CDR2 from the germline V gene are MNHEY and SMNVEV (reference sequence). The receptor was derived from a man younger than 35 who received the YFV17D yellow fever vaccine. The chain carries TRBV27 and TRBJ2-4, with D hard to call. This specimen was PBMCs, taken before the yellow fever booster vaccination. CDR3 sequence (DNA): TGTGCCAGCAGTCCGGACCTTGGGACCAAAAACATTCAGTACTTC. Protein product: CASSPDLGTKNIQYF.